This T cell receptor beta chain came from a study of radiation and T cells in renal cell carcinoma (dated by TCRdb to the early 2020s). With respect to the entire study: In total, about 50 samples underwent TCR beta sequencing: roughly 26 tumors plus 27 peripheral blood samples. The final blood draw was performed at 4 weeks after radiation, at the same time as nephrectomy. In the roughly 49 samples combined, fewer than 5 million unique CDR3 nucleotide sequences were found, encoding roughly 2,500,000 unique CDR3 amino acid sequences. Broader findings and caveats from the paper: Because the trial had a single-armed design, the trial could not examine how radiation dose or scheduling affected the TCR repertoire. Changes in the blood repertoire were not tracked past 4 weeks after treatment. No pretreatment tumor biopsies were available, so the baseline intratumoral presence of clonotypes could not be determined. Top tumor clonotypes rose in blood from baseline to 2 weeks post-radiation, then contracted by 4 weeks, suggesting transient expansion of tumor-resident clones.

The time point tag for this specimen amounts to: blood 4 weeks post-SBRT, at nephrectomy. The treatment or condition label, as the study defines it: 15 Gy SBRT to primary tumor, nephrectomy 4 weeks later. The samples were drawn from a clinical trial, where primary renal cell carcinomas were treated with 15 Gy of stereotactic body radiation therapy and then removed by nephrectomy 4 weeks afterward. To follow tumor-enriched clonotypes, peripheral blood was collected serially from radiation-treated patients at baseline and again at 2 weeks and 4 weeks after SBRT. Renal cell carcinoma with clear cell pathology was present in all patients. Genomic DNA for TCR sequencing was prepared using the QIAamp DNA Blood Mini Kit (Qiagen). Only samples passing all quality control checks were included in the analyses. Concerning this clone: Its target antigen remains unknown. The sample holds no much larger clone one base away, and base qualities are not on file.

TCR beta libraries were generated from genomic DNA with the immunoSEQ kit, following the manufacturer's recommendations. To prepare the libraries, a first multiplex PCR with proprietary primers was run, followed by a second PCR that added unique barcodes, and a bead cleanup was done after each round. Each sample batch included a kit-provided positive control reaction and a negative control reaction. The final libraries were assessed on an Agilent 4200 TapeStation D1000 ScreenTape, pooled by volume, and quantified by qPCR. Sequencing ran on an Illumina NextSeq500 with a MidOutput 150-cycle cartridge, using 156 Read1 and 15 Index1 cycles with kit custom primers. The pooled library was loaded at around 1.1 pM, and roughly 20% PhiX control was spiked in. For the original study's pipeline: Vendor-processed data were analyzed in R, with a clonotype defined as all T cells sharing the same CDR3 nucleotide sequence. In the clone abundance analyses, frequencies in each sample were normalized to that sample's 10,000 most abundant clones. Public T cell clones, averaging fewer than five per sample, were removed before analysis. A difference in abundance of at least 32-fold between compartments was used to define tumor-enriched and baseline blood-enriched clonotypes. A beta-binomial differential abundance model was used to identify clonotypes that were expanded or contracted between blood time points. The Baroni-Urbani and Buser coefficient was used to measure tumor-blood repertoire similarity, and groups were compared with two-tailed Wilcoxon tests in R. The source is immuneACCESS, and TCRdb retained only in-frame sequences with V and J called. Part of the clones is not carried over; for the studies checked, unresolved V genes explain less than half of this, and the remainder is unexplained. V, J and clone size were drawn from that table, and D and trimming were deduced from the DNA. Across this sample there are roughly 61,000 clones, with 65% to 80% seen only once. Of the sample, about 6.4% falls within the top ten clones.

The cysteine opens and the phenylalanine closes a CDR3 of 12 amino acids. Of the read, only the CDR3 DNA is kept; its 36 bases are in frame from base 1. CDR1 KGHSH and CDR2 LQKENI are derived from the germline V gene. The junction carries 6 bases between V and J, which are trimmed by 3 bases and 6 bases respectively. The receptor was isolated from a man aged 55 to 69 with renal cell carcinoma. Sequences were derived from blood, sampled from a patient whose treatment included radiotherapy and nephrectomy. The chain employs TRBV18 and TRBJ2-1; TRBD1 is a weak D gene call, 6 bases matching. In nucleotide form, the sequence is TGTGCCAGCTCACCGGACAGCAATGAGCAGTTCTTC. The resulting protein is CASSPDSNEQFF.